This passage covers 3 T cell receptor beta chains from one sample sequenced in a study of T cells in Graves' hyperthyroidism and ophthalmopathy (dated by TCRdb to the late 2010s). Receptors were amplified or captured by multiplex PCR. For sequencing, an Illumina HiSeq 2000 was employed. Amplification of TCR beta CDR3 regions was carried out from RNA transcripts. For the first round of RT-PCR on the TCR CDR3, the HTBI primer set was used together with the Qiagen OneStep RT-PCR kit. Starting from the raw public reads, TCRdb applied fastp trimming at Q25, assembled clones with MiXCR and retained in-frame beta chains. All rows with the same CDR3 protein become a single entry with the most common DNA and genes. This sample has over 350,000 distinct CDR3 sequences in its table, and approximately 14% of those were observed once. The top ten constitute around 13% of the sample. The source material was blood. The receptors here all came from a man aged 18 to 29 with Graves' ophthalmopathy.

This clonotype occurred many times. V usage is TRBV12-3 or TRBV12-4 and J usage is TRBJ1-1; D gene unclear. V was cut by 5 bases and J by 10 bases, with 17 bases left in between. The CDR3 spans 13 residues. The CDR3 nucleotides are TGTGCCAGCAGTCGAGACACCTATTCAGGAGCTTTCTTT. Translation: CASSRDTYSGAFF.

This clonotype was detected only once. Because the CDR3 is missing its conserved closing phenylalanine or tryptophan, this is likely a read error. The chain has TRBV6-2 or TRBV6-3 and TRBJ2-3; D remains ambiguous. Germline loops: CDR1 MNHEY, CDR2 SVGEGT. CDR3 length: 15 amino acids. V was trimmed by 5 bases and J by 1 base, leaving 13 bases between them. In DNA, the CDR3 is TGTGCCAGCAGTGACTGGACGGACCGCACAGATACGCAGTATTCT. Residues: CASSDWTDRTDTQYS.

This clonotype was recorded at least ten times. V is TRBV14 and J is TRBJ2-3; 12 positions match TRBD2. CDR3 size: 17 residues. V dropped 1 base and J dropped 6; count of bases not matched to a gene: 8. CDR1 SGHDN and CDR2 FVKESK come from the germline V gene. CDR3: CASSQAVTSGRGDTQYF. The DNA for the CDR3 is TGTGCCAGCAGCCAAGCCGTGACTAGCGGGAGAGGGGATACGCAGTATTTT.